The T cell receptor (beta chain) under discussion was sequenced for a study of human T cells and chemical hapten exposure. Background on the study: Across its roughly 23 weeks, the study gave patients weekly diphenylcyclopropenone doses to the scalp.

TCRdb redid the calling of the RACE reads with MiXCR, one entry per CDR3 protein. The profile covers under 200,000 distinct CDR3 sequences, with approximately 14% appearing a single time and 1.7% taken by the ten largest. Time point given: patch test 1, 2 weeks after DPC sensitization. Treatment specified: therapeutic diphenylcyclopropenone sensitization with weekly scalp DPC. Germline CDR1 reads MNHEY; CDR2 reads SVGEGT. V dropped 4 bases and J dropped 4; count of bases not matched to a gene: 9. The CDR3 contains 16 residues. This TCR came from a woman aged 25 to 39 with alopecia areata. Some clones in this sample may be carry-over from other donors' samples. Sequenced material: whole blood, taken in connection with sensitization to the hapten diphenylcyclopropenone (DPC). The gene calls are TRBV6-2 or TRBV6-3 and TRBJ2-3, with 9 bases that match TRBD1. CDR3 nucleotide sequence: TGTGCCAGCAGTTCGGGACGGACAGGGGAGGCAGATACGCAGTATTTT. Translated: CASSSGRTGEADTQYF.